This T cell receptor (beta chain) was sequenced during a study of T-cell memory formation after mild COVID-19. Germline V gene data show CDR1 as MNHEY and CDR2 as SVGAGI. V lost 7 bases to trimming and J lost 10 bases; unmatched junction nucleotides: 8. This CDR3 has 13 residues. A single record per CDR3 protein comes from TCRdb applying MiXCR to the 5' RACE reads. In the table there are 98,000 or so distinct CDR3 sequences, over 15% of which are singletons. The chain links TRBV6-5 to TRBJ2-1; 9 bases are shared with TRBD2. What was sequenced was PBMCs or a T cell subset sorted from them (not recorded which). The TCR sequence derives from a man younger than 35 who had mild COVID-19 (a few samples of this study predate the infection). Cell type and time point are not known. CDR3 nucleotide sequence: TGTGCCAGCACTTTAGCGGGGGCGGGGGAGCAGTTCTTC. Its translation is CASTLAGAGEQFF.